This T cell receptor beta chain was observed in a study of T cells after yellow fever vaccination. Looking at the study overall: Fractions of low cell number were prepared using SMART-Seq v4 Ultra Low Input.

TCRdb redid the calling of the 5' RACE reads with MiXCR, one entry per CDR3 protein. Seen here are hundreds of thousands of distinct CDR3 sequences, around an eighth observed once, and the top ten hold about 15%. V shed 3 bases and J shed 11 bases, with 8 bases lying between them. This CDR3 is 11 amino acids long. Per germline, CDR1 SGHAT and CDR2 FQNNGV. This clonotype was detected many times. J is TRBJ2-1 and V is TRBV11-2; possibly TRBD1 or TRBD2 for D (6 bases each). The receptor's source is a man aged 25 to 40 who received the YFV17D yellow fever vaccine. The sequenced sample was PBMCs, obtained on the day of the yellow fever booster vaccination. Here the CDR3 reads CASSFRGQQFF. In DNA, the CDR3 is TGTGCCAGCAGCTTCCGGGGGCAGCAGTTCTTC.